Shown below are 8 T cell receptor beta chains from a single sample sequenced in a study of blood T cells in healthy people across ages. For the second PCR, which ran for about 7 to 11 cycles, a sample-barcoded 5' primer and a J-beta primer mix were used. MiXCR, run by TCRdb on the 5' RACE reads, gives a single entry per CDR3 protein. There are some 640,000 distinct CDR3 sequences in the sample; 49% occur only once, and under 35% lies in the top ten. Input material: blood. The source of these receptors is a woman between 55 and 75 years old in good health.

The chain uses TRBV2 and TRBJ1-4; D not resolved. The CDR3 loop spans 12 amino acids. Germline CDR1 and CDR2: SNHLY and FYNNEI. The V end lost 6 bases, the J end lost 8 bases, and 10 bases lay between the germline ends. The CDR3 DNA is TGTGCCAGCAGGAGGCCTGGGGAAAAACTGTTTTTT. Protein sequence: CASRRPGEKLFF. Full variable domain (missing parts from reference TRBV2 and TRBJ1-4): EPEVTQTPSHQVTQMGQEVILRCVPISNHLYFYWYRQILGQKVEFLVSFYNNEISEKSEIFDDQFSVERPDGSNFTLKIRSTKLEDSAMYFCASRRPGEKLFFGSGTQLSVL.

V usage is TRBV6-2 or TRBV6-3 and J usage is TRBJ1-4; 8 bases are shared with TRBD1. CDR1 is MNHEY, CDR2 SVGEGT, per germline. The CDR3 has 15 amino acids. V trimming: 7 bases; J trimming: 8 bases; junction bases outside the gene matches: 12. The CDR3, as DNA: TGTGCCAGCATGGCCCGGGACAGGAATTACGAAAAACTGTTTTTT. Translated, it gives CASMARDRNYEKLFF.

The V call is TRBV12-3 or TRBV12-4, the J call TRBJ2-1; D is possibly TRBD2 (5 bases). V was cut by 3 bases and J by 0 bases, with 6 bases left in between. There are 14 residues in the CDR3. Written as DNA, the CDR3 is TGTGCCAGCAGTTTCGGGGACTCCTACAATGAGCAGTTCTTC. This sequence encodes CASSFGDSYNEQFF.

This clonotype has only a few counts. CDR3 residues: CAISEGGSGSYEQYF. CDR3 nucleotides: TGTGCCATCAGTGAAGGTGGTAGCGGGAGCTACGAGCAGTACTTC. This chain connects TRBV10-3 to TRBJ2-7, with TRBD2 identical over 9 bases. CDR3 length: 15 amino acids. The germline CDR1 and CDR2 sequences are ENHRY and SYGVKD. Unmatched junction bases numbered 6, after V lost 3 bases and J lost 3 bases.

The chain employs TRBV20-1 and TRBJ2-5, with 7 positions matching TRBD1. The tail of the sequence fits TRBJ2-7 better, so the J call may be wrong. The CDR3 is made up of 14 amino acids. Germline CDR1 reads DFQATT; CDR2 reads SNEGSKA (reference sequence). For the CDR3, the DNA is TGCAGTGCTAGGGCCCGGACAGGCGTCTACGAGCAGTACTTC. The encoded protein is CSARARTGVYEQYF.

V usage is TRBV2 and J usage is TRBJ2-1; D not certain. Between the trimmed V and J ends, which lost 1 base and 10 bases, there was a span of 5 bases. The CDR3 runs to 11 residues. Germline CDR1 and CDR2: SNHLY and FYNNEI. This CDR3 reads CASSEVLEQFF. For the CDR3, the DNA is TGTGCCAGCAGTGAAGTTTTGGAGCAGTTCTTC.

V gene TRBV20-1 combines with J gene TRBJ2-4; D gene ambiguous. Germline CDR1 DFQATT, CDR2 SNEGSKA (reference sequence). V was pared by 1 base and J by 0 bases, with 13 bases between. This CDR3 is 16 amino acids long. As DNA, the CDR3 is TGCAGTGCTAGAGCCCCCATGGGGAAAGCCAAAAACATTCAGTACTTC. It specifies CSARAPMGKAKNIQYF.

CDR3 bases: TGTGCCAGCAGCCAAGGGGGAGTAAAGCAGTACTTC. It specifies CASSQGGVKQYF. The chain recombines TRBV14 with TRBJ2-7; a possible D gene is TRBD2 (5 bases). The CDR3 runs 12 residues. Germline values: CDR1 SGHDN, CDR2 FVKESK. Trimming shortened V by 1 base and J by 8 bases, and 9 bases separated the two germline ends.